The 7 T cell receptor beta chains below all came from one sample that was sequenced in a study of shared clonotypes between healthy human individuals. Only CD45RO-negative cells positively selected for CCR7 counted as naive CD8 cells, so terminally differentiated effector memory CD45RA+ cells were excluded. The data were produced by immunoSEQ multiplex PCR, yet TCRdb's version contains in-frame clones alone and is incomplete. The repertoire consists of under 1 million clones, with about 96% occurring once and the leading ten covering around 0.21%. The sequencing input was naive CD8+ T cells sorted from blood. The receptor set was obtained from a man aged 25 to 40 in good health.

With regard to this clone: This sample includes further DNA sequences coding for the same CDR3. For the CDR3, the DNA is TGTGCCAGCAGCTTGGACAGCCAAGAGACCCAGTACTTC. It specifies CASSLDSQETQYF. The chain is built from TRBV5-4 and TRBJ2-5, with D unclear. Germline-derived CDR1 and CDR2 are SGHNT and YYREEE (reference sequence). Trimming cost V 0 bases and J 1 base, with 4 bases left between them. This CDR3 is built from 13 residues.

The rearrangement links TRBV4-1 to TRBJ2-1; no firm D call. The germline CDR1 and CDR2 sequences are MGHRA and YSYEKL. CDR3 length: 11 residues. V was pared by 3 bases and J by 8 bases, with 5 bases between. The DNA for the CDR3 is TGCGCCAGCAGCCATAGCTATGAGCAGTTCTTC. This sequence encodes CASSHSYEQFF.

This clone came up once. The chain employs TRBV5-1 and TRBJ2-5; a possible D gene is TRBD1 (5 bases). V was cut by 5 bases and J by 5 bases, with 19 bases left in between. CDR3 length: 15 residues. Germline-derived CDR1 and CDR2 are SGHRS and YFSETQ. CDR3 sequence: CASREITGTPETQYF. The CDR3 DNA reads TGCGCCAGCAGGGAGATCACAGGCACCCCGGAGACCCAGTACTTC.

The chain joins TRBV4-1 to TRBJ1-1, with 7 bases lining up with TRBD1. The CDR3 is made up of 14 amino acids. CDR1 is MGHRA and CDR2 is YSYEKL in the germline V gene. Trimming took 4 bases from V and 7 from J; bases not matched to a gene: 9. CDR3 DNA: TGCGCCAGCAGCCTAACAGGAGGGGGCGATGAAGCTTTCTTT. The encoded protein is CASSLTGGGDEAFF.

This chain links TRBV5-8 with TRBJ2-7; D gene ambiguous. Deletions cut 0 bases from V and 3 bases from J, with 19 bases between. The CDR3 consists of 17 residues. Looked up from germline, CDR1 is SGHTS and CDR2 is YDEGEE. CDR3 residues: CASSLDPIGPYSYEQYF. The DNA of the CDR3 is TGTGCCAGCAGCTTGGATCCTATCGGACCGTACAGCTACGAGCAGTACTTC.

The chain links TRBV9 to TRBJ2-1; D is ambiguous. There are 13 residues in the CDR3. V was pared by 0 bases and J by 6 bases, with 7 bases between. CDR1 is SGDLS, CDR2 YYNGEE, per germline. CDR3 sequence (DNA): TGTGCCAGCAGCGTAGGGTTTGGCAATGAGCAGTTCTTC. Translated: CASSVGFGNEQFF. Variable domain in full (rest from reference TRBV9 and TRBJ2-1): DSGVTQTPKHLITATGQRVTLRCSPRSGDLSVYWYQQSLDQGLQFLIQYYNGEERAKGNILERFSAQQFPDLHSELNLSSLELGDSALYFCASSVGFGNEQFFGPGTRLTVL.

The CDR3 spells CASSDSRNTEAFF. In nucleotides, the CDR3 is TGTGCCAGCAGTGACTCGAGGAACACTGAAGCTTTCTTT. This rearrangement joins TRBV6-4 to TRBJ1-1, with no clear D. Trimming pared 0 bases from V and 1 base from J, leaving 3 bases between. The V gene's germline CDR1 is MRHNA and CDR2 SNTAGT. CDR3 length: 13 residues.